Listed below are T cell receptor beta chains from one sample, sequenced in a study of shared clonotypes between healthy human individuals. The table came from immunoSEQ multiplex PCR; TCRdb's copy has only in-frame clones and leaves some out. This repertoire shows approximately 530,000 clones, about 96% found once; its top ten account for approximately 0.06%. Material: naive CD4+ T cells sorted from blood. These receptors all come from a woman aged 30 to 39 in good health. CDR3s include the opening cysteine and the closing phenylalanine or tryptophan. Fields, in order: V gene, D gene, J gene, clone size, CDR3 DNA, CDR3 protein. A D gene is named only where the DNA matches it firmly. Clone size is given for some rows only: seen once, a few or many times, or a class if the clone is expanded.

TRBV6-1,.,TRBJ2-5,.,TGTGCCAGCAAACAAGGGGGGAACGAAGAGACCCAGTACTTC,CASKQGGNEETQYF
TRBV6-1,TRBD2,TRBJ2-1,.,TGTGCCATCTTGAGCGGGAGGGACGATGAGCAGTTCTTC,CAILSGRDDEQFF
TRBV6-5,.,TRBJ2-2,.,TGTGCCAGCAGTTACTCAGGGGCGGGGACCGGGGAGCTGTTTTTT,CASSYSGAGTGELFF
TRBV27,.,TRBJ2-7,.,TGTGCCAGCAGTTCCCACGGGCGGACCTACGAGCAGTACTTC,CASSSHGRTYEQYF
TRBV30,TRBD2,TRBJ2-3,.,TGTGCCTGGTCCCGGGGGCGGGAGGTTACAGATACGCAGTATTTT,CAWSRGREVTDTQYF
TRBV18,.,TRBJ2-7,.,TGTGCCAGCTCCCAGGCCGACCGGGAGTGGAACGAGCAGTACTTC,CASSQADREWNEQYF
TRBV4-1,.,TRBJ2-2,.,TGCGCCAGCAGCCAGGATAGGCGTAGCCGGGAGCTGTTTTTT,CASSQDRRSRELFF
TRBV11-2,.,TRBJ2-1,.,TGTGCCAGCAGCTTAGTGGCGTTCAGTGGAAATGAGCAGTTCTTC,CASSLVAFSGNEQFF
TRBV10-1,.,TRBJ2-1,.,TGCGCCAGCAGTCTACCGGGAAAAAATGAGCAGTTCTTC,CASSLPGKNEQFF
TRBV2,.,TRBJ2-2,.,TGTGCCAGCAGAAGACTTGACACCGGGGAGCTGTTTTTT,CASRRLDTGELFF
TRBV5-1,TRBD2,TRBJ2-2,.,TGCGCCAGCAGCTTGGGGGCTAGCGGGAGATCTAGCACCGGGGAGCTGTTTTTT,CASSLGASGRSSTGELFF
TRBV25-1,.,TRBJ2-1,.,TGTGCCAGCAGTGAAGGGGTAGCGGCCTCCAATGAGCAGTTCTTC,CASSEGVAASNEQFF
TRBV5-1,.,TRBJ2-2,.,TGCGCCAGCAGCTTTTTTTATAGAGGCACCGGGGAGCTGTTTTTT,CASSFFYRGTGELFF
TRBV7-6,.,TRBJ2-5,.,TGTGCCAGCAGCTTCAAGTTCCAAGAGACCCAGTACTTC,CASSFKFQETQYF
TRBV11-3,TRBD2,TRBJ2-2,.,TGTGCCAGCAGCTCTAGCGGGAGTACGGCCGGGGAGCTGTTTTTT,CASSSSGSTAGELFF
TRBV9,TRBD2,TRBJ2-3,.,TGTGCCAGCAGCGTCCCTAGCGGGAGGGCCACGACCATGACTAGCACAGATACGCAGTATTTT,CASSVPSGRATTMTSTDTQYF
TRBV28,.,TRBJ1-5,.,TGTGCCAGCAGTTCTGGGGGACAAATTTATAGCAATCAGCCCCAGCATTTT,CASSSGGQIYSNQPQHF
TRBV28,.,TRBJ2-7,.,TGTGCCAGCAGTTTAGGGCTCGAGCAGTACTTC,CASSLGLEQYF
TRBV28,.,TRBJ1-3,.,TGTGCCAGCAAAACCAGCAACTCTGGAAACACCATATATTTT,CASKTSNSGNTIYF
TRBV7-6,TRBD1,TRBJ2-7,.,TGTGCCAGCAGCGCAGGGACAGGGGGCCCCTACGAGCAGTACTTC,CASSAGTGGPYEQYF
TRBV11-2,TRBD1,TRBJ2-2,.,TGTGCCAGCAGCGGGGGACAGCGGAACACCGGGGAGCTGTTTTTT,CASSGGQRNTGELFF
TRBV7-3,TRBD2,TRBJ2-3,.,TGTGCCAGCAGCTTACTAGCGGGGACCCCCACAGATACGCAGTATTTT,CASSLLAGTPTDTQYF
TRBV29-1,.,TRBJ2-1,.,TGCAGCGTTGAAGAACAAGGTTGGGGTGAGCAGTTCTTC,CSVEEQGWGEQFF
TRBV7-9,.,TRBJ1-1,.,TGTGCCAGCAGCTCACAGGGTCTGACTGAAGCTTTCTTT,CASSSQGLTEAFF
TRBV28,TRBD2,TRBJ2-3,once,TGTGCCAGCAGCAACCCTCTGACTAGCGGGCAAGGAGATACGCAGTATTTT,CASSNPLTSGQGDTQYF
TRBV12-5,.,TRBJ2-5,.,TGTGCTAGTGGTCCCGCCAGGGATAACTTC,CASGPARDNF
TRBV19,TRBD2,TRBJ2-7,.,TGTGCCAGTAGTAGACAAGCCGGGACTAGCGCTAACGAGCAGTACTTC,CASSRQAGTSANEQYF
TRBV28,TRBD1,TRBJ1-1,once,TGTGCCAGCAGACAGGGGGAGGTGAGCACTGAAGCTTTCTTT,CASRQGEVSTEAFF
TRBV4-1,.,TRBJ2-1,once,TGCGCCAGCAGCCAAGGGACGGGGCGCGGAGGCAGCTACAATGAGCAGTTCTTC,CASSQGTGRGGSYNEQFF
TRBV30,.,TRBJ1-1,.,TGTGCCTGGAGGCTCGGGGCGAACACTGAAGCTTTCTTT,CAWRLGANTEAFF
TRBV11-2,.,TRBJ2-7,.,TGTGCCAGCAGCTTATGGAGGGCCCCCTACGAGCAGTACTTC,CASSLWRAPYEQYF
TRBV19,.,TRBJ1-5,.,TGTGCCAGTAGTATCGGGACACCCGCTTGGCCCCAGCATTTT,CASSIGTPAWPQHF